This T cell receptor (beta chain) was captured in a study of T cell responses to AZD1222 COVID-19 vaccine. Sequencing used immunoSEQ multiplex PCR; TCRdb keeps in-frame clones, though not all of them. The repertoire holds approximately 89,000 clones, under 95% seen once, with roughly 5.4% in the top ten. Per germline, CDR1 SNHLY and CDR2 FYNNEI. CDR3 size: 12 residues. V was clipped by 1 base and J by 9 bases, with 9 bases between them. The sequences come from peripheral blood, collected on day 0 of AZD1222 vaccination. The chain has TRBV2 and TRBJ1-1, with D unresolved. The origin of this receptor is an adult in good health. The CDR3 coding sequence is TGTGCCAGCAGTGAAGGTCTAACCCAAGCTTTCTTT. Translation: CASSEGLTQAFF.